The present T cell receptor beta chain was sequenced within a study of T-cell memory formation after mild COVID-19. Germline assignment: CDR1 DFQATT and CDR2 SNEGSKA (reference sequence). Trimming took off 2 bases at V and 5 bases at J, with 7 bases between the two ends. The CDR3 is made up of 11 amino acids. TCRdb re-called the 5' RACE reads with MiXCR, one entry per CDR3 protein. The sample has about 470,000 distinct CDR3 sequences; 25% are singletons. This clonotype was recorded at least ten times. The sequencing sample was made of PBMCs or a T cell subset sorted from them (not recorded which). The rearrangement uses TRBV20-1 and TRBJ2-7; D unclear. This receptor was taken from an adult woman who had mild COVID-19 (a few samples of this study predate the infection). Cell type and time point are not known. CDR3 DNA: TGCAGTGCTAGATCCGGACACGAGCAGTACTTC. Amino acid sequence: CSARSGHEQYF.